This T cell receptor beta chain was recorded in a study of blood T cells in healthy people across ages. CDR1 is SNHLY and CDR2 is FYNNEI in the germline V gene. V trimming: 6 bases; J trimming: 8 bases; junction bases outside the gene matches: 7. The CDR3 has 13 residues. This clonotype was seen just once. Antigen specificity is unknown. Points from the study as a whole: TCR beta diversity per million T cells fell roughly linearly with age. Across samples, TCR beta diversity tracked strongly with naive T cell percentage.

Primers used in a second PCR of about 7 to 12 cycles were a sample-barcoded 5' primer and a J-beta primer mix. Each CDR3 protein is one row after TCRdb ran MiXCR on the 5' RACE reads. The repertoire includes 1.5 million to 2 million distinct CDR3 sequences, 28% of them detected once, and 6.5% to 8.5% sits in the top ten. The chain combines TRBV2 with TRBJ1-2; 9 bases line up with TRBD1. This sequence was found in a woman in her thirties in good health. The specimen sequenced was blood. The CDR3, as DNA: TGTGCCAGCAGCACAACAGGGGGCGAAGGCTACACCTTC. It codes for CASSTTGGEGYTF. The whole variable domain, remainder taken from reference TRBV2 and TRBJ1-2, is EPEVTQTPSHQVTQMGQEVILRCVPISNHLYFYWYRQILGQKVEFLVSFYNNEISEKSEIFDDQFSVERPDGSNFTLKIRSTKLEDSAMYFCASSTTGGEGYTFGSGTRLTVV.